A selection of T cell receptor beta chains follows, all from one sample in a study of shared clonotypes between healthy human individuals. The data were produced by immunoSEQ multiplex PCR, yet TCRdb's version contains in-frame clones alone and is incomplete. Of some 530,000 clones listed, 78% are singletons. Sequenced sample: PBMCs. The receptors derive from a woman in her thirties or forties in good health. Some clones in this sample may be carry-over from other donors' samples. The CDR3 runs from the conserved cysteine through the conserved F or W. Each record gives: clone size, V gene, J gene, CDR3 length, D gene, CDR3 protein, CDR3 DNA. The D gene is left open where the match is weak. Clone sizes are given selectively: once, few, many, or a class where the clone is expanded.

clone_size: -; v_call: TRBV28; j_call: TRBJ1-2; cdr3_length: 12; d_call: -; cdr3_aa: CVSGGRIYGYTF; cdr3_nt: TGTGTCAGCGGGGGCCGCATATATGGCTACACCTTC
clone_size: -; v_call: TRBV10-3; j_call: TRBJ1-4; cdr3_length: 14; d_call: -; cdr3_aa: CASGLGATNEKLFF; cdr3_nt: TGTGCCAGCGGCCTAGGGGCAACTAATGAAAAACTGTTTTTT
clone_size: once; v_call: TRBV9; j_call: TRBJ2-1; cdr3_length: 18; d_call: -; cdr3_aa: CASSVAPLGGRSYNEQFF; cdr3_nt: TGTGCCAGCAGCGTAGCCCCCTTGGGGGGTCGGTCCTACAATGAGCAGTTCTTC
clone_size: once; v_call: TRBV11-2; j_call: TRBJ2-2; cdr3_length: 15; d_call: -; cdr3_aa: CASSLVQSPTGELFF; cdr3_nt: TGTGCCAGCAGCTTAGTCCAAAGCCCCACCGGGGAGCTGTTTTTT
clone_size: -; v_call: TRBV19; j_call: TRBJ1-4; cdr3_length: 13; d_call: -; cdr3_aa: CASSIIGYEKLFF; cdr3_nt: TGTGCCAGTAGTATTATTGGATATGAAAAACTGTTTTTT
clone_size: -; v_call: TRBV30; j_call: TRBJ1-4; cdr3_length: 15; d_call: -; cdr3_aa: CAWRPGRGADEKLFF; cdr3_nt: TGTGCCTGGAGGCCTGGCAGGGGAGCGGATGAAAAACTGTTTTTT
clone_size: -; v_call: TRBV15; j_call: TRBJ1-2; cdr3_length: 14; d_call: TRBD1; cdr3_aa: CATSTSTGVYGYTF; cdr3_nt: TGTGCCACCAGCACATCGACAGGGGTATATGGCTACACCTTC
clone_size: -; v_call: TRBV10-3; j_call: TRBJ1-1; cdr3_length: 14; d_call: TRBD1; cdr3_aa: CATTTTGGDTEAFF; cdr3_nt: TGTGCCACCACCACGACAGGGGGGGACACTGAAGCTTTCTTT
clone_size: -; v_call: TRBV6-5; j_call: TRBJ2-7; cdr3_length: 13; d_call: -; cdr3_aa: CASSYSVRGEQYF; cdr3_nt: TGTGCCAGCAGTTACTCTGTTCGAGGCGAGCAGTACTTC
clone_size: -; v_call: TRBV6-4; j_call: TRBJ2-3; cdr3_length: 15; d_call: TRBD2; cdr3_aa: CASSAASGSTDTQYF; cdr3_nt: TGTGCCAGCAGTGCGGCTAGCGGGAGTACAGATACGCAGTATTTT
clone_size: -; v_call: TRBV7-2; j_call: TRBJ2-7; cdr3_length: 17; d_call: TRBD1; cdr3_aa: CASSLSGTGTGRDEQYF; cdr3_nt: TGTGCCAGCAGCTTATCAGGTACCGGGACAGGAAGGGACGAGCAGTACTTC
clone_size: -; v_call: TRBV9; j_call: TRBJ2-7; cdr3_length: 15; d_call: -; cdr3_aa: CASSLGGTGIYEQYF; cdr3_nt: TGTGCCAGCAGCCTAGGTGGGACGGGGATCTACGAGCAGTACTTC
clone_size: -; v_call: TRBV4-1; j_call: TRBJ2-4; cdr3_length: 17; d_call: -; cdr3_aa: CASSQDDGEVGKNIQYF; cdr3_nt: TGCGCCAGCAGCCAAGATGACGGGGAAGTCGGGAAAAACATTCAGTACTTC
clone_size: -; v_call: TRBV6-4; j_call: TRBJ2-3; cdr3_length: 16; d_call: TRBD2; cdr3_aa: CASSEIAGDKSDTQYF; cdr3_nt: TGTGCCAGCAGTGAAATAGCGGGAGATAAATCAGATACGCAGTATTTT
clone_size: -; v_call: TRBV7-6; j_call: TRBJ2-7; cdr3_length: 13; d_call: -; cdr3_aa: CASSLALASEQYF; cdr3_nt: TGTGCCAGCAGCTTAGCACTGGCGTCCGAGCAGTACTTC
clone_size: many; v_call: TRBV6-1; j_call: TRBJ2-7; cdr3_length: 15; d_call: TRBD1; cdr3_aa: CASSEQTGEAYEQYF; cdr3_nt: TGTGCCAGCAGTGAACAGACAGGGGAGGCCTACGAGCAGTACTTC
clone_size: -; v_call: TRBV7-3; j_call: TRBJ2-5; cdr3_length: 13; d_call: -; cdr3_aa: CASSFSRQETQYF; cdr3_nt: TGTGCCAGCAGCTTTAGTCGTCAAGAGACCCAGTACTTC
clone_size: -; v_call: TRBV10-2; j_call: TRBJ2-7; cdr3_length: 13; d_call: TRBD1; cdr3_aa: CASRQGPSYEQYF; cdr3_nt: TGCGCCAGCAGACAGGGGCCCTCCTACGAGCAGTACTTC
clone_size: -; v_call: TRBV18; j_call: TRBJ2-5; cdr3_length: 14; d_call: TRBD1; cdr3_aa: CASSPDRNEETQYF; cdr3_nt: TGTGCCAGCTCACCGGACAGGAATGAAGAGACCCAGTACTTC
clone_size: -; v_call: TRBV7-3; j_call: TRBJ2-2; cdr3_length: 14; d_call: TRBD2; cdr3_aa: CASSKMTSAGELFF; cdr3_nt: TGTGCCAGCAGCAAGATGACTAGCGCCGGGGAGCTGTTTTTT
clone_size: -; v_call: TRBV12-5; j_call: TRBJ2-3; cdr3_length: 16; d_call: TRBD1; cdr3_aa: CASGLTAGQGRGTQYF; cdr3_nt: TGTGCTAGTGGTTTGACGGCCGGACAGGGACGAGGTACGCAGTATTTT
clone_size: -; v_call: TRBV28; j_call: TRBJ2-1; cdr3_length: 15; d_call: -; cdr3_aa: CASSLRGALGNEQFF; cdr3_nt: TGTGCCAGCAGTTTGAGGGGGGCCTTGGGAAATGAGCAGTTCTTC
clone_size: -; v_call: TRBV7-9; j_call: TRBJ2-3; cdr3_length: 16; d_call: TRBD2; cdr3_aa: CASSLRTSGSTDTQYF; cdr3_nt: TGTGCCAGCAGCCTACGGACTAGCGGGAGCACAGATACGCAGTATTTT
clone_size: once; v_call: TRBV5-4; j_call: TRBJ2-1; cdr3_length: 15; d_call: TRBD2; cdr3_aa: CASTRSGRPYNEQFF; cdr3_nt: TGTGCCAGCACCCGTAGCGGGAGGCCCTACAATGAGCAGTTCTTC